Given below is one T cell receptor (beta chain) in context. Sequencing used immunoSEQ multiplex PCR; TCRdb keeps in-frame clones, though not all of them. The sample carries around 72,000 clones, about four fifths recorded once. The CDR3 extends over 14 amino acids. Per germline, CDR1 SGHDT and CDR2 YYEEEE. The trim removed 0 bases at V and 0 bases at J, leaving 0 bases unmatched. This sample stems from a study of control samples from healthy donors and cancer patients. This TCR derives from a man in his forties or fifties in good health. The chain combines TRBV5-6 with TRBJ2-7; 7 nucleotides align to TRBD1. The sequenced sample was blood. The CDR3 DNA follows: TGTGCCAGCAGCTTGGGACAGGGCTCCTACGAGCAGTACTTC. Protein: CASSLGQGSYEQYF.